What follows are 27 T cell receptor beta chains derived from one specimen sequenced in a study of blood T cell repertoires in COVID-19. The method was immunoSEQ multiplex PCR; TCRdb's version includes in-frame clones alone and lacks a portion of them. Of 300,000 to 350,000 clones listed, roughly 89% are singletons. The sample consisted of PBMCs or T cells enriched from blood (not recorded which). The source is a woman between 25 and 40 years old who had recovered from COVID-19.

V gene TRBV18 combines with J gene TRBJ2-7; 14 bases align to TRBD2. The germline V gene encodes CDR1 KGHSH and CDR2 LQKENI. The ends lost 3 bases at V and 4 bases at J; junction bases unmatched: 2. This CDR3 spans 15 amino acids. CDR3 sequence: CASSPRTSGRYEQYF. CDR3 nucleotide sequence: TGTGCCAGCTCACCGAGGACTAGCGGGAGGTACGAGCAGTACTTC.

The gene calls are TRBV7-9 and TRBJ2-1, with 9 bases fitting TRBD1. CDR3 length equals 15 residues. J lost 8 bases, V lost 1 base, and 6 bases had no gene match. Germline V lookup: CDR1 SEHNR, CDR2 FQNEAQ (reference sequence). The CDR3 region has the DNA TGTGCCAGCAGCTTAGTGACGGACAGGGGCCATGAGCAGTTCTTC. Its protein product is CASSLVTDRGHEQFF.

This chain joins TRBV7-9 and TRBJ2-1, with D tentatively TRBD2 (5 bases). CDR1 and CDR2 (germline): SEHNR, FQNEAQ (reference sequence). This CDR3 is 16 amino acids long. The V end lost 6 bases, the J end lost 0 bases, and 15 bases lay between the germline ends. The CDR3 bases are TGTGCCAGCAGTCCCACTCTAGCCCGCTCCTACAATGAGCAGTTCTTC. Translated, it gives CASSPTLARSYNEQFF.

In DNA form, the CDR3 reads TGCGCCAGCAGCCAGTGGGAGGGCCCGGAAATAAACACTGAAGCTTTCTTT. The encoded protein is CASSQWEGPEINTEAFF. The chain uses TRBV5-1 and TRBJ1-1; no clear D gene. The CDR3 contains 17 residues. From germline, CDR1 is SGHRS and CDR2 YFSETQ. With 4 bases removed from V and 2 bases from J, the gap between germline ends came to 21 bases. The full variable domain, its missing parts supplied by reference TRBV5-1 and TRBJ1-1, is KAGVTQTPRYLIKTRGQQVTLSCSPISGHRSVSWYQQTPGQGLQFLFEYFSETQRNKGNFPGRFSGRQFSNSRSEMNVSTLELGDSALYLCASSQWEGPEINTEAFFGQGTRLTVV.

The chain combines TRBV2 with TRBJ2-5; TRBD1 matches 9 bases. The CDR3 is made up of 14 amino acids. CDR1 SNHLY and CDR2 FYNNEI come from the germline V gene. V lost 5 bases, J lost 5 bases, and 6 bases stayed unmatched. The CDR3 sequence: CASSQDRGEETQYF. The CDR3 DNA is TGTGCCAGCAGTCAGGACAGGGGTGAGGAGACCCAGTACTTC. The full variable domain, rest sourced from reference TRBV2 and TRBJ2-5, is EPEVTQTPSHQVTQMGQEVILRCVPISNHLYFYWYRQILGQKVEFLVSFYNNEISEKSEIFDDQFSVERPDGSNFTLKIRSTKLEDSAMYFCASSQDRGEETQYFGPGTRLLVL.

The CDR3 loop is CASSLYFAEKETQYF. CDR3 nucleotide sequence: TGTGCCAGCAGCTTATATTTTGCGGAAAAAGAGACCCAGTACTTC. The V gene is TRBV11-2, the J gene TRBJ2-5; the D is unclear. Looked up from germline, CDR1 is SGHAT and CDR2 is FQNNGV. V was shortened by 2 bases and J by 3 bases, with 13 bases between the two germline ends. The CDR3 covers 15 residues. The complete variable domain, with remaining parts taken from reference TRBV11-2 and TRBJ2-5, reads EAGVAQSPRYKIIEKRQSVAFWCNPISGHATLYWYQQILGQGPKLLIQFQNNGVVDDSQLPKDRFSAERLKGVDSTLKIQPAKLEDSAVYLCASSLYFAEKETQYFGPGTRLLVL.

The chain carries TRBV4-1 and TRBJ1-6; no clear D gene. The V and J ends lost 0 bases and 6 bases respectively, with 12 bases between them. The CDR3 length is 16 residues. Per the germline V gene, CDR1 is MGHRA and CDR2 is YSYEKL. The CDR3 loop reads CASSQDGVQLNSPLHF. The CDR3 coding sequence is TGCGCCAGCAGCCAAGACGGGGTGCAGCTTAATTCACCCCTCCACTTT.

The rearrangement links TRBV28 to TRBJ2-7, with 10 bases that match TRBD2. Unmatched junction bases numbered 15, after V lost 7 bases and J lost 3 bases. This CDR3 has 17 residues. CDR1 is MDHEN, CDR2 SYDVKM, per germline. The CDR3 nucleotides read TGTGCCAGCACTTCCCCACAACTAGCGGGACGTAGCTACGAGCAGTACTTC. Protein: CASTSPQLAGRSYEQYF.

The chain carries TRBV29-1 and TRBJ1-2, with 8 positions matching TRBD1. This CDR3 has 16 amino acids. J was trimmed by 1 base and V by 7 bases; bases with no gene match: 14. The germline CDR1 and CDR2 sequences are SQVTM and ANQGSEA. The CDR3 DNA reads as TGCAGCGCAAGACAGGGGTTAAACCCCTTTAACTATGGCTACACCTTC. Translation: CSARQGLNPFNYGYTF. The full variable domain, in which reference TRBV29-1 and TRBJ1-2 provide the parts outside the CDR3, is SAVISQKPSRDICQRGTSLTIQCQVDSQVTMMFWYRQQPGQSLTLIATANQGSEATYESGFVIDKFPISRPNLTFSTLTVSNMSPEDSSIYLCSARQGLNPFNYGYTFGSGTRLTVV.

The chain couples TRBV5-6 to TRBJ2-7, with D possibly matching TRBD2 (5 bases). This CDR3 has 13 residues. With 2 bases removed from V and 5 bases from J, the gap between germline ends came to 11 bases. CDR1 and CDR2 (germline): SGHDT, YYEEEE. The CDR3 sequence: CASSLTSSNEQYF. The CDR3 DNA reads TGTGCCAGCAGCTTAACTAGTTCCAACGAGCAGTACTTC.

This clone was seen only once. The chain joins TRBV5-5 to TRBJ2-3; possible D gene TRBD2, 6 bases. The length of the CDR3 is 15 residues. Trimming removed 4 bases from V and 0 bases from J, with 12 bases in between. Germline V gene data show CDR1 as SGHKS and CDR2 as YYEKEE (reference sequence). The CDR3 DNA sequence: TGTGCCAGCAGCCGGCGGGGCCTGAGCACAGATACGCAGTATTTT. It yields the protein CASSRRGLSTDTQYF.

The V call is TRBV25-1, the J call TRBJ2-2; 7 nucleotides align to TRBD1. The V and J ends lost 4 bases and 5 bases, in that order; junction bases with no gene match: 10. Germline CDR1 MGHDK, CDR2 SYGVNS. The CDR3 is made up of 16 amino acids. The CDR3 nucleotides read TGTGCCAGCAGTGTAACAGGGGTGGAAGGAACCGGGGAGCTGTTTTTT. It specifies CASSVTGVEGTGELFF.

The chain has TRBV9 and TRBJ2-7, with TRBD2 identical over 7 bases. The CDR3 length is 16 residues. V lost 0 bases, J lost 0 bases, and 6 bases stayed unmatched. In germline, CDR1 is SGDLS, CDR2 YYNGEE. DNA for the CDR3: TGTGCCAGCAGCGTAGACGGAGCGGGACCCTCCTACGAGCAGTACTTC. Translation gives CASSVDGAGPSYEQYF.

CDR3 region: CASSQDSSDSFYEQYF. CDR3 DNA sequence: TGTGCCAGCAGCCAAGATTCTTCGGACAGTTTCTACGAGCAGTACTTC. This chain uses TRBV3-1 (or the pseudogene TRBV3-2) with TRBJ2-7; tentative D call: TRBD1 (6 bases). The length of the CDR3 is 16 residues. In germline, CDR1 is LGHDT, CDR2 YNNKEL (reference sequence). Trimming cost V 0 bases and J 3 bases, with 15 bases left between them.

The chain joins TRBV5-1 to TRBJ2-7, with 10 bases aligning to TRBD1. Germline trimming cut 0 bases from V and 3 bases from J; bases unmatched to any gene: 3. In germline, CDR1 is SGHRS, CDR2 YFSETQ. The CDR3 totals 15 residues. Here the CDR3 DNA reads TGCGCCAGCAGCTTGGGACAGGGGGCGAACTACGAGCAGTACTTC. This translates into CASSLGQGANYEQYF.

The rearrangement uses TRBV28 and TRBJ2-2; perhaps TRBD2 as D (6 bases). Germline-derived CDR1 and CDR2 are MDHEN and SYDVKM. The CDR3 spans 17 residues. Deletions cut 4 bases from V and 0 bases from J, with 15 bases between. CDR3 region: CASSSFPGGTNTGELFF. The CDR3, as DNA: TGTGCCAGCAGTTCATTTCCTGGCGGGACGAACACCGGGGAGCTGTTTTTT.

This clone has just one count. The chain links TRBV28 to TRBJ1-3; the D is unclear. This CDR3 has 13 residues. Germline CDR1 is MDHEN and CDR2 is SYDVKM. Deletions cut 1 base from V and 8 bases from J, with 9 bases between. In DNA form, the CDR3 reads TGTGCCAGCAGTTTATCTCCGTCGGACACCATATATTTT. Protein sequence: CASSLSPSDTIYF.

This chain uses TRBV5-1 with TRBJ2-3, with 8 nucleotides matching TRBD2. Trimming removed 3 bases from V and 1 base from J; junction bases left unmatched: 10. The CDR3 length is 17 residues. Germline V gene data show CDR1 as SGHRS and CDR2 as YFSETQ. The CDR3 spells CASSSSIAGPRTDTQYF. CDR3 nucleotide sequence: TGCGCCAGCAGCTCCAGTATAGCGGGGCCACGCACAGATACGCAGTATTTT.

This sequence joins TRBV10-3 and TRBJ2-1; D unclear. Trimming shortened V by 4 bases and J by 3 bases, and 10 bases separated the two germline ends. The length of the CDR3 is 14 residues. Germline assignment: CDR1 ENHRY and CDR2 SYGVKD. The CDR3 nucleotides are TGTGCCATCAGTGTCAGCGAAAACTACAATGAGCAGTTCTTC. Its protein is CAISVSENYNEQFF.

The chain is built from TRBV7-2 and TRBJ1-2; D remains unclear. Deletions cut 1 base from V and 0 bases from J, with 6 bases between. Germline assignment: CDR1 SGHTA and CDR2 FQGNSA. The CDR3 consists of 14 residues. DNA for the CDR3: TGTGCCAGCAGCTTAGTTATCTCTAACTATGGCTACACCTTC. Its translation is CASSLVISNYGYTF. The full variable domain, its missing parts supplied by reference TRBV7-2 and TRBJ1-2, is GAGVSQSPSNKVTEKGKDVELRCDPISGHTALYWYRQSLGQGLEFLIYFQGNSAPDKSGLPSDRFSAERTGGSVSTLTIQRTQQEDSAVYLCASSLVISNYGYTFGSGTRLTVV.

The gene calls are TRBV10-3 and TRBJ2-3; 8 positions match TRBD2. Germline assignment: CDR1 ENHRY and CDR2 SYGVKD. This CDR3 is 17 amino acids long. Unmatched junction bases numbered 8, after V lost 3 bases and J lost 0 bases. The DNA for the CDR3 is TGTGCCATCAGTGAATTGGTCGGGAGGGGGAGCACAGATACGCAGTATTTT. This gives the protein CAISELVGRGSTDTQYF.

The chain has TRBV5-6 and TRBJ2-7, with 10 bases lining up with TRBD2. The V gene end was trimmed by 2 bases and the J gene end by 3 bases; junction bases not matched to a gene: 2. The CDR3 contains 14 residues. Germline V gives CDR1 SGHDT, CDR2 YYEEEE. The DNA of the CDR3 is TGTGCCAGCAGCTTTGCTAGCGGGAGCTACGAGCAGTACTTC. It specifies CASSFASGSYEQYF.

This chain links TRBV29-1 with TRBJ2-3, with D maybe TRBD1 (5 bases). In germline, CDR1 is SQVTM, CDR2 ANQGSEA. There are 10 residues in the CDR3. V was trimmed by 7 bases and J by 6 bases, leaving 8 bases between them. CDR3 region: CSDHRDTQYF. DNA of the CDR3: TGCAGCGACCACAGGGATACGCAGTATTTT.

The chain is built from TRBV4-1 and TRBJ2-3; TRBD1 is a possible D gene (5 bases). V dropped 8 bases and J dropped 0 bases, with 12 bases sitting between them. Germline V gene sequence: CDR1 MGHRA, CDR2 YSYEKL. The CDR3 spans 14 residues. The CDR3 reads CASRQGHSTDTQYF. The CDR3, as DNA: TGCGCCAGCCGGCAGGGCCATAGCACAGATACGCAGTATTTT.

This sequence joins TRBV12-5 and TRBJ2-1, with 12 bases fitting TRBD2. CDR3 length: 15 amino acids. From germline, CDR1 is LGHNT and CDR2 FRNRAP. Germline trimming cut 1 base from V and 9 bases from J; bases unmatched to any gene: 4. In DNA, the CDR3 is TGTGCTAGTGGTTTGGCACCACTAGCGGGAGGTGAGCAGTTCTTC. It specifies CASGLAPLAGGEQFF.

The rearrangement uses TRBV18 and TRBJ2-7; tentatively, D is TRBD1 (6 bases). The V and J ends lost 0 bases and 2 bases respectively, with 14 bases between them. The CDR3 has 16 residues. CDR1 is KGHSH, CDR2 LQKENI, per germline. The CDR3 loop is CASSPPTFGGPYEQYF. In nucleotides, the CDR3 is TGTGCCAGCTCACCACCTACGTTTGGGGGCCCCTACGAGCAGTACTTC.

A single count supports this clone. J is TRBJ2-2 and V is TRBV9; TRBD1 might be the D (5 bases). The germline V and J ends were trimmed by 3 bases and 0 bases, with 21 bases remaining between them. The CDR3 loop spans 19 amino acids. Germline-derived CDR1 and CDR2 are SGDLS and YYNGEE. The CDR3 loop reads CASSAGIFRVLANTGELFF. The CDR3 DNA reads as TGTGCCAGCAGCGCTGGAATATTCAGGGTCCTAGCGAACACCGGGGAGCTGTTTTTT. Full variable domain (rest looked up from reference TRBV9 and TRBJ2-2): DSGVTQTPKHLITATGQRVTLRCSPRSGDLSVYWYQQSLDQGLQFLIQYYNGEERAKGNILERFSAQQFPDLHSELNLSSLELGDSALYFCASSAGIFRVLANTGELFFGEGSRLTVL.